The clone carrying this T cell receptor beta chain has only a few counts. The target antigen is unknown. The data originate from a study of early T cells in non-severe SARS-CoV-2 infection. Study context: Sequencing of bulk RNA from unsorted whole blood was done, without chain pairing.

Trimming stripped 0 bases from V and 6 bases from J, with 15 bases between. There are 15 residues in the CDR3. Germline values: CDR1 SEHNR, CDR2 FQNEAQ (reference sequence). Whole-study findings and limits: Matches to VDJdb favored anti-spike CD8 responses and missed private and CD4 specificities.

The TCR library protocol attached unique molecular identifiers to the individual cDNA molecules. TCRdb re-derived calls from the 5' RACE reads in MiXCR, one entry per CDR3 protein. The table records about 50,000 distinct CDR3 sequences, approximately 15% of them present only once. Sequenced material: whole blood, taken at baseline. This clonotype was obtained from an adult who was a healthcare worker with PCR-confirmed SARS-CoV-2 infection or an uninfected control (not recorded which). The chain has TRBV7-9 and TRBJ2-7; perhaps D is TRBD1 or TRBD2 (5 bases each). CDR3 coding DNA: TGTGCCAGCAGCTTAGCGCGCGAGGGGACGGGCGAGCAGTACTTC. Its protein is CASSLAREGTGEQYF.